The rows below give T cell receptor beta chains drawn from one sample of a study of T cell repertoires in cytomegalovirus infection. TCRdb recomputed calls from the reads with MiXCR, one row per CDR3 protein. The table has some 700,000 distinct CDR3 sequences, 35% seen once; the top ten hold under 3%. Input material: PBMCs. Every receptor here comes from a human donor in good health (CMV status not recorded). Some clones in this sample may be carry-over from other donors' samples. The CDR3 runs from the conserved cysteine through the conserved F or W. A D gene is named only where the DNA matches it firmly. Not every row has a clone size; where given, it reads once, few, many or a size class.

CDR3,DNA,size,V,D,J
CASSPDRYNSPLHF,TGTGCCAGCAGCCCGGACCGTTATAATTCACCCCTCCACTTT,few,TRBV6-1,-,TRBJ1-6
CASSRGVGETQYF,TGTGCCAGTAGTAGAGGGGTCGGAGAGACCCAGTACTTC,-,TRBV19,-,TRBJ2-5
CASSQLKQGLFHEQYF,TGTGCCAGCAGCCAACTTAAGCAGGGGCTGTTCCACGAGCAGTACTTC,-,TRBV7-9,-,TRBJ2-7
CASSSGTGTQPQHF,TGTGCCAGCAGTTCCGGGACAGGGACCCAGCCCCAGCATTTT,-,TRBV28,TRBD1,TRBJ1-5
CASSLDPSGGYTF,TGTGCCAGCAGCTTAGACCCTTCAGGAGGCTACACCTTC,once,TRBV11-2,-,TRBJ1-2
CSLWENEQFF,TGCAGCCTATGGGAGAATGAGCAGTTCTTC,-,TRBV29-1,-,TRBJ2-1
CASSSPLREGHINEKLFF,TGTGCCAGCAGCTCGCCCCTTCGCGAAGGGCATATTAATGAAAAACTGTTTTTT,few,TRBV5-5,-,TRBJ1-4
CASSLYRAANEKLFF,TGTGCCAGCAGCTTATACAGGGCGGCTAATGAAAAACTGTTTTTT,few,TRBV7-2,-,TRBJ1-4
CASSVLAGPTDTQYF,TGTGCCAGCAGTGTGTTAGCGGGGCCCACAGATACGCAGTATTTT,-,TRBV2,TRBD2,TRBJ2-3
CASSRDRNNEKLFF,TGTGCCAGCAGTAGGGACAGGAACAATGAAAAACTGTTTTTT,few,TRBV27,TRBD1,TRBJ1-4
CASSQDPPGTGNEKLFF,TGCGCCAGCAGCCAAGATCCTCCCGGGACAGGGAACGAAAAACTGTTTTTT,few,TRBV4-1,TRBD1,TRBJ1-4
CAISEDRPILNYGYTF,TGTGCCATCAGTGAAGACAGGCCTATCCTTAACTATGGCTACACCTTC,-,TRBV10-3,-,TRBJ1-2
CSASDRKIEKLFF,TGCAGTGCCTCGGACAGGAAGATTGAAAAACTGTTTTTT,-,TRBV20-1,TRBD1,TRBJ1-4
CASSPTDWGEQYF,TGTGCCAGCAGTCCCACGGACTGGGGGGAGCAGTACTTC,many,TRBV28,-,TRBJ2-7
CASSMRGEETQYF,TGTGCCAGTAGTATGCGAGGGGAAGAGACCCAGTACTTC,-,TRBV19,-,TRBJ2-5
CASSLESGRVNTEAFF,TGTGCCAGCAGCTTAGAGTCAGGGAGGGTGAACACTGAAGCTTTCTTT,many,TRBV7-8,-,TRBJ1-1
CSVEEAQGNTGELFF,TGCAGCGTTGAAGAAGCACAGGGCAACACCGGGGAGCTGTTTTTT,-,TRBV29-1,-,TRBJ2-2
CASSWTDAGIYEQYF,TGTGCCAGCAGCTGGACCGATGCAGGGATCTACGAGCAGTACTTC,many,TRBV7-2,-,TRBJ2-7
CASSLSLGSSYNEQFF,TGTGCCAGCAGTTTATCCTTAGGGTCCTCGTACAATGAGCAGTTCTTC,-,TRBV27,-,TRBJ2-1
CASSQDLFGARAGELFF,TGTGCCAGCAGCCAAGATCTCTTCGGGGCGCGGGCCGGGGAGCTGTTTTTT,-,TRBV4-2,-,TRBJ2-2